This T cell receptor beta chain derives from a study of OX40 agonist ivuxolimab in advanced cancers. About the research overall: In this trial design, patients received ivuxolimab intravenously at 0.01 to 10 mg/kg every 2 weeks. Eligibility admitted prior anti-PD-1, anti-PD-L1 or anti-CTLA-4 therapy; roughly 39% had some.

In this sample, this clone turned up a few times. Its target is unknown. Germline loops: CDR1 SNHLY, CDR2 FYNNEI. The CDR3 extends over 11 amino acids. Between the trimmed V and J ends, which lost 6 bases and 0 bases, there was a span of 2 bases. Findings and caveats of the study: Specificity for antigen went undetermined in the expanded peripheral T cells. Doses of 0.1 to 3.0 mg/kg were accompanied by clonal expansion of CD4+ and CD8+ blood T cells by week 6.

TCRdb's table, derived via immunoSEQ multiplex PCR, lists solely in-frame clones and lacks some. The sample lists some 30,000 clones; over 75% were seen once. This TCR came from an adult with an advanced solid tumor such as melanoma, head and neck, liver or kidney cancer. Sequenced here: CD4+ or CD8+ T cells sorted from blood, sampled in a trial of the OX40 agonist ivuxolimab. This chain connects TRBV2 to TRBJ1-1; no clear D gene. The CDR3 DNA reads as TGTGCCAGCAGATTGAACACTGAAGCTTTCTTT. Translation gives CASRLNTEAFF.